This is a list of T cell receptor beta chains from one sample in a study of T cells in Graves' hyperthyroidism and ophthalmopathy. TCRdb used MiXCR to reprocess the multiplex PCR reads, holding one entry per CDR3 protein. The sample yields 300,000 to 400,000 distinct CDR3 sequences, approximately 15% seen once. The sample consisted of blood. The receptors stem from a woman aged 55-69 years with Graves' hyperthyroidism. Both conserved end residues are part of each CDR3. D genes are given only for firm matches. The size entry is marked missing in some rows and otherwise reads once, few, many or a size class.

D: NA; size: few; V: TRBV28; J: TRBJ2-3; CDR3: CASSLGAGDTQYF; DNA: TGTGCCAGCAGTTTAGGGGCTGGGGATACGCAGTATTTT
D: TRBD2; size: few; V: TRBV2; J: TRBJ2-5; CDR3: CASSQATSAQETQYF; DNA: TGTGCCAGCAGTCAAGCCACTAGCGCCCAAGAGACCCAGTACTTC
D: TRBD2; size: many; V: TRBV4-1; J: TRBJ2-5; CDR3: CASSHPGTRREQYF; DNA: TGCGCCAGCAGCCACCCCGGGACTAGAAGAGAGCAGTACTTC
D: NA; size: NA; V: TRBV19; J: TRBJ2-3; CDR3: CASSPRRVRGDTQYF; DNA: TGTGCCAGTAGTCCCCGGAGGGTACGAGGAGATACGCAGTATTTT
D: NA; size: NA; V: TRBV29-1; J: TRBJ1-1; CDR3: CSVRGLRQNTEAFF; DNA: TGCAGCGTCAGGGGACTGCGCCAGAACACTGAAGCTTTCTTT
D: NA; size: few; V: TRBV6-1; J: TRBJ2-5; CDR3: CASSEAGWGQETQYF; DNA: TGTGCCAGCAGTGAAGCGGGTTGGGGTCAGGAGACCCAGTACTTC
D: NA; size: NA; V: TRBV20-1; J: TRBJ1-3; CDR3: CSAVGFGNTIYF; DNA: TGCAGTGCTGTAGGGTTTGGAAACACCATATATTTT
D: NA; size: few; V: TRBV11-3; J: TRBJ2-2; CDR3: CASRGDGTGELFF; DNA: TGTGCCAGCAGGGGGGACGGGACCGGGGAGCTGTTTTTT
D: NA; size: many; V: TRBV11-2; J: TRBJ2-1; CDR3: CASSLVKRYNEQFF; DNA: TGTGCCAGCAGCTTAGTGAAGCGGTACAATGAGCAGTTCTTC
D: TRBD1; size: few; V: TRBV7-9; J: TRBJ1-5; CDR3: CASSSGTGGFQPQHF; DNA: TGTGCCAGCAGCTCCGGGACAGGGGGCTTTCAGCCCCAGCATTTT
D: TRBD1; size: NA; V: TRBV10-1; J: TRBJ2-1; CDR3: CASSEGQGRHNEQFF; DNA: TGCGCCAGCAGTGAGGGACAGGGTAGGCACAATGAGCAGTTCTTC
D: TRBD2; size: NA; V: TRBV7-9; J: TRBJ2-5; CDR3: CASMGSGTNQETQYF; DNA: TGTGCCAGCATGGGGTCTGGGACTAACCAAGAGACCCAGTACTTC
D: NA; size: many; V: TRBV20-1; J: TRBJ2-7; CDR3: CSARDRFEQYF; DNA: TGCAGTGCTAGAGATAGATTCGAGCAGTACTTC
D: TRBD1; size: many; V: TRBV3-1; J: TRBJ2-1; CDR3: CASSQGDRVNEQFF; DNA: TGTGCCAGCAGCCAGGGCGACAGGGTAAATGAGCAGTTCTTC
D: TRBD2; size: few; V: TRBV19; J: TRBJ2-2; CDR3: CASKPTSGRFDTGELFF; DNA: TGTGCCAGTAAACCTACTAGCGGGAGATTTGACACCGGGGAGCTGTTTTTT
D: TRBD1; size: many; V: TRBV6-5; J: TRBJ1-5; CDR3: CASSYPRGRGNNQPQHF; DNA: TGTGCCAGCAGTTACCCAAGGGGGCGCGGCAACAATCAGCCCCAGCATTTT
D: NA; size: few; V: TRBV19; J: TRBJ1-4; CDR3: CASKDRDGNEKLFF; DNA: TGTGCCAGTAAAGATAGGGATGGTAATGAAAAACTGTTTTTT
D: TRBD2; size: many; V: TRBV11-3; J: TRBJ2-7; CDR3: CASSGKGASGAYEQYF; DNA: TGTGCCAGCAGCGGCAAAGGGGCTAGCGGGGCGTACGAGCAGTACTTC
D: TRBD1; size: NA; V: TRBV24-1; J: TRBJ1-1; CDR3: CATSTQGSNTEAFF; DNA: TGTGCCACCAGTACACAGGGGTCGAACACTGAAGCTTTCTTT
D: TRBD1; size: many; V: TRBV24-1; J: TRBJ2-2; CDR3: CAAGQVNTGELFF; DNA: TGTGCCGCAGGACAGGTCAACACCGGGGAGCTGTTTTTT
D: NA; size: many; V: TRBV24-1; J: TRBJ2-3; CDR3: CATSDPGQSLASTDTQYF; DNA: TGTGCCACCAGTGACCCCGGACAGTCCCTAGCTAGCACAGATACGCAGTATTTT